This record concerns one T cell receptor beta chain sequence. Its antigen remains unidentified. No quality values exist for individual bases; no much larger clone is one base distant. The immunoSEQ Assay was used to sequence TCRbeta CDR3 regions. After extraction, genomic DNA underwent amplification by bias-controlled multiplex PCR, followed by high-throughput sequencing. In the original analysis: To quantify the absolute abundance of each unique TCRbeta CDR3 region, sequences were collapsed and filtered. T cell fraction was estimated by normalization of TCRbeta template counts to usable DNA, with usable DNA being measured through amplification of reference genes present in all nucleated cells. Repertoire TCRs were annotated as SARS-CoV-2-specific by exact matching of V gene, CDR3 amino acid sequence and J gene to a known reactive TCR set. The reference SARS-CoV-2 TCR set was derived from MIRA and filtered for enrichment in COVID-19-positive ImmuneCODE repertoires, a step that removed public or cross-reactive TCRs. Using the MIRA antigens, annotated TCRs were further analysed by specific ORF or by position within an ORF. Depth was the summed frequency of annotated unique rearrangements, while breadth was defined as annotated unique rearrangements over total unique productive rearrangements. Group comparisons of TCR breadth used two-sided Wilcoxon rank-sum tests. Drawn from immuneACCESS, this table holds only the in-frame rearrangements with V and J called that TCRdb kept. Clones are partly lost; checked studies trace under half to an unresolved V gene and leave the rest unexplained. V and J calls and clone size are copied from that table; D and trimming were computed from the DNA. This sample gives approximately 240,000 clones in total; over 75% of them show up just once. 9.5% to 12% of the sample is in the top ten clones.

Reading from cysteine to phenylalanine, the CDR3 counts 18 amino acids. The entry retains the CDR3 DNA only, 54 bases that are in frame from base 1. CDR1 and CDR2 were assigned from the germline V gene as MDHEN and SYDVKM. V gives up 0 bases and J gives up 0 bases, and the segment between their germline ends measures 15 bases. This specimen's treatment or condition label, interpreted: over 15 received Ad26.COV2.S at low or high dose, single or two shots; a few received placebo; per-sample allocation not given. Repertoires of vaccine and placebo recipients were sequenced from samples taken on day 63 after the first injection. Cohort 1b enrolled 25 to 30 adults aged 18-55 years at a single site in Boston, USA, between 29 July and 7 August 2020. As a vaccine, Ad26.COV2.S was a replication-incompetent adenovirus type 26 vector that expressed a prefusion-stabilized SARS-CoV-2 spike protein derived from the original Wuhan strain.

This sample is part of a study of Ad26.COV2.S vaccination and SARS-CoV-2 variants (dated by TCRdb to the early 2020s). For context, the study as a whole: Vaccine-arm donors were drawn from COV1001, a multicentre, randomized, double-blind, placebo-controlled phase I-IIa trial of Ad26.COV2.S in healthy adults. Dosing of Ad26.COV2.S was intramuscular, at either 5x10^10 or 1x10^11 viral particles, delivered as one shot or as two shots spaced 56 days apart. Sequencing of the TCRbeta repertoire served to evaluate the specificity and breadth of SARS-CoV-2-reactive T cell receptors following Ad26.COV2.S vaccination. The TCR-sequenced set comprised around 30 samples: some 20 Ad26.COV2.S vaccine recipients, 5 placebo recipients and 8 SARS-CoV-2 convalescent individuals. Trial participants were randomized into five groups of five, in which low-dose or high-dose Ad26.COV2.S was given once or twice, or placebo was given on both occasions. Throughout the experiments and outcome assessment, investigators stayed blinded to trial group allocation.

What the work shows at the level of the full study, not this receptor alone: Non-spike TCR breadth was comparable between vaccine and placebo recipients, consistent with the vaccine containing only spike. Comparing responses between vaccine doses or regimens was not something the study was powered to do. After vaccination, substantial breadth of spike-specific CD8+ and CD4+ T cell responses was reported. Ad26.COV2.S recipients had higher spike-specific TCR breadth than placebo recipients (P = 0.0014). The authors noted that the TCR breadth and depth analyses may have underestimated total T cell responses.

Sequenced here: peripheral blood, sampled in a trial of Ad26.COV2.S vaccine versus placebo. The clonotype comes from a person aged 18 to 59 who received the Ad26.COV2.S COVID-19 vaccine or a placebo. The chain uses TRBV28 and TRBJ2-1, with TRBD2 perhaps the D gene, on 6 matching bases. The CDR3 reads as follows: CASSLWGTPTLSYNEQFF. DNA sequence: TGTGCCAGCAGTTTATGGGGGACTCCCACCCTCTCCTACAATGAGCAGTTCTTC.